Included here is one T cell receptor (beta chain) sequence, with context. No antigen is known for it. The V gene's germline CDR1 is MNHEY and CDR2 SVGAGI. Trimming took 2 bases from V and 1 from J, leaving 5 bases between them. This CDR3 contains 13 residues. The data originate from a study of T cells in localized non-small cell lung cancer. Measured with immunoSEQ multiplex PCR; TCRdb has only the in-frame clones, and not every one. The sample yields 30,000 to 45,000 clones, around nine tenths seen once. Findings and caveats of the study: There was an association of higher blood T cell density with longer overall survival. It remains possible that heterogeneity exists, since only one tumor region was sequenced. A median of roughly 55 of the top 100 tumor clones appeared in adjacent lung, which was paired and uninvolved. Uninvolved adjacent lung had the highest recorded T cell clonality, with tumor below it.

The clonotype was recovered from a woman aged 40-75 years with stage I lung adenocarcinoma. The V call is TRBV6-5, the J call TRBJ1-2; no definite D call. The sequencing used peripheral blood, collected before any cancer treatment. CDR3 sequence reads: CASSYVINYGYTF. Here the CDR3 DNA reads TGTGCCAGCAGTTACGTTATTAACTATGGCTACACCTTC.